A few counts support the clone carrying this TCR beta chain. Its cognate antigen is unknown. Trimming took off 6 bases at V and 1 base at J, with 19 bases between the two ends. Germline V gene data show CDR1 as SGHTA and CDR2 as FQGNSA. The length of the CDR3 is 16 residues. The data stem from a study of cytomegalovirus exposure and HLA in healthy donors. Across the whole study: One earlier analysis, a look at approximately 180 million T cells, found about 100 million unique TCR beta sequences. Study-wide results and caveats: Within the data, a cluster of highly shared sequence variants was likely a sequencing artifact. In an earlier analysis, in some 540 donors, most V segments appeared productive either ~87% or ~30% of the time.

PCR amplification relied on 60 Vbeta primers (plus 13 Jbeta primers). Per the original data handling: Approximately 12 million of the approximately 80 million unique TCR beta chains counted in a later analysis were shared. Assay: immunoSEQ multiplex PCR; the TCRdb copy retains only in-frame clones and omits some. D and trimming were read from the DNA, whereas the V and J calls and clone size are those reported in that table. The top ten hold 4% to 5% of the sample, which has about 160,000 clones, around 80% seen once. The sample was PBMCs. This clonotype was obtained from a man aged 25 to 40 in good health and CMV-seronegative. The chain combines TRBV7-2 with TRBJ2-7, with D tentatively TRBD2 (6 bases). Written as DNA, the CDR3 is TGTGCCAGCAGTCGTATTCGAGGCGGGGCGTCCTACGAGCAGTACTTC. Protein product: CASSRIRGGASYEQYF.